This T cell receptor (beta chain) appears in the sequencing data of a study of a mutant IDH1 vaccine in newly diagnosed glioma. Study background: The patients were given eight vaccinations, one each in weeks 1, 3, 5, 7, 11, 15, 19 and 23. The study started vaccination 4-6 weeks after radiotherapy alone, or with temozolomide cycles. General study results and limits: Changes in top peripheral clonotypes did not appear linked to pseudoprogression.

Time point here: week 23, last vaccination. Vaccinated patients received 300 ug of mutant IDH1 20-mer peptide per dose, with topical imiquimod. Remarks on this clone: Its target is not known.

Assay: immunoSEQ multiplex PCR; the TCRdb copy retains only in-frame clones and omits some. The sample yields about 60,000 clones, 87% seen once. In germline, CDR1 is SGHVS, CDR2 FQNEAQ. V was cut by 1 base and J by 1 base, with 10 bases left in between. The CDR3 has 16 residues. This sequence was found in a man aged 35-49 years with glioma. This rearrangement joins TRBV7-8 to TRBJ2-2, with D uncertain. This material consisted of PBMCs, taken from a glioma patient whose treatment included an IDH1 peptide vaccine. The CDR3 DNA reads as TGTGCCAGCAGCTTAGTGGCAGGATTGAACACCGGGGAGCTGTTTTTT. This encodes CASSLVAGLNTGELFF.